A selection of T cell receptor beta chains follows, all from one sample in a study of T cells after yellow fever vaccination. TCRdb re-called the 5' RACE reads through MiXCR, storing one row per CDR3 protein. The sample shows 500,000 to 550,000 distinct CDR3 sequences, less than 25% of them seen only once. The specimen comprised PBMCs, sampled 21 days after the first yellow fever vaccination. These receptors all come from a man aged 18 to 29 who received the YFV17D yellow fever vaccine. Each CDR3 is given with its conserved first and last residue. Each record gives: J gene, D gene, clone size, V gene, CDR3 DNA, CDR3 protein. The D gene is left open where the match is weak. Clone sizes are given selectively: once, few, many, or a class where the clone is expanded.

>TRBJ2-1|NA|NA|TRBV11-2
TGTGCCAGCAGCTTAGGACCGGGGGTCAATGAGCAGTTCTTC
CASSLGPGVNEQFF
>TRBJ2-2|TRBD2|few|TRBV6-5
TGTGCCAGCAGTTACTCCCGGGGGGGTCCGAACACCGGGGAGCTGTTTTTT
CASSYSRGGPNTGELFF
>TRBJ2-2|NA|NA|TRBV20-1
TGCAGTGCTAGAGATCAGCATGGCACCGGGGAGCTGTTTTTT
CSARDQHGTGELFF
>TRBJ1-4|NA|NA|TRBV5-5
TGTGCCAGCAGCTTAATAACTGAAAAACTGTTTTTT
CASSLITEKLFF
>TRBJ2-1|NA|few|TRBV12-3/TRBV12-4
TGTGCCAGCAGACCCGACAGTGGAGACAATGAGCAGTTCTTC
CASRPDSGDNEQFF
>TRBJ1-4|NA|few|TRBV5-6
TGTGCCAGCAGCTCCAGTCAAGATAATGAAAAACTGTTTTTT
CASSSSQDNEKLFF
>TRBJ2-1|NA|many|TRBV7-6
TGTGCCAGCAGTCCCGGGACTGAAGAGCAGTTCTTC
CASSPGTEEQFF
>TRBJ2-5|NA|few|TRBV9
TGTGCCAGCAGCGTAGAAAGTCAAGAGACCCAGTACTTC
CASSVESQETQYF
>TRBJ2-5|NA|NA|TRBV29-1
TGCAGCGTTGAAGAACCCTTAGATCCGCAAGAGACCCAGTACTTC
CSVEEPLDPQETQYF
>TRBJ1-6|NA|few|TRBV10-3
TGTGCCATCGGGCCGGGGGGGCCTAATTCACCCCTCCACTTT
CAIGPGGPNSPLHF
>TRBJ2-2|TRBD1|once|TRBV10-3
TGTGCCATCAGTGCCCGGGACAGGGGGTCCGGGGAGCTGTTTTTT
CAISARDRGSGELFF
>TRBJ1-5|TRBD1|NA|TRBV6-5
TGTGCCAGCAGTTCTCAGGGGGCTAGGGATCAGCCCCAGCATTTT
CASSSQGARDQPQHF
>TRBJ2-2|NA|few|TRBV12-3/TRBV12-4
TGTGCCAGCAGGTACAGGAGAACCACGAACACCGGGGAGCTGTTTTTT
CASRYRRTTNTGELFF
>TRBJ1-1|NA|few|TRBV7-2
TGTGCCAGCAGCCCCCCGGGGTGGACTGAAGCTTTCTTT
CASSPPGWTEAFF
>TRBJ1-5|NA|NA|TRBV6-2/TRBV6-3
TGTGCCAGCAGTTACCAGTATAGCAATCAGCCCCAGCATTTT
CASSYQYSNQPQHF
>TRBJ2-7|NA|few|TRBV5-1
TGCGCCAGCAGAGCCGGATCCCGGAGGCTCGAGCAGTACTTC
CASRAGSRRLEQYF
>TRBJ2-1|NA|NA|TRBV25-1
TGTGCCAGCAGTGAACACGGGGGAAGCTCCTACAATGAGCAGTTCTTC
CASSEHGGSSYNEQFF
>TRBJ1-5|NA|NA|TRBV18
TGTGCCAGCTCACCACCTGGCGGGAGCAATCAGCCCCAGCATTTT
CASSPPGGSNQPQHF
>TRBJ1-5|NA|NA|TRBV12-3/TRBV12-4
TGTGCCAGCAGTTTAGGGTCGCAGATCAATCAGCCCCAGCATTTT
CASSLGSQINQPQHF
>TRBJ1-5|NA|NA|TRBV5-1
TGCGCCAGCAGCTTGAAGGGAAATCAGCCCCAGCATTTT
CASSLKGNQPQHF
>TRBJ2-4|NA|few|TRBV30
TGTGCCTGGAAGGAGATAGCCAAAAACATTCAGTACTTC
CAWKEIAKNIQYF
>TRBJ1-2|TRBD1|few|TRBV7-6
TGTGCCAGCAGCTTTACAGGGGGCGATAATGGCTACACCTTC
CASSFTGGDNGYTF